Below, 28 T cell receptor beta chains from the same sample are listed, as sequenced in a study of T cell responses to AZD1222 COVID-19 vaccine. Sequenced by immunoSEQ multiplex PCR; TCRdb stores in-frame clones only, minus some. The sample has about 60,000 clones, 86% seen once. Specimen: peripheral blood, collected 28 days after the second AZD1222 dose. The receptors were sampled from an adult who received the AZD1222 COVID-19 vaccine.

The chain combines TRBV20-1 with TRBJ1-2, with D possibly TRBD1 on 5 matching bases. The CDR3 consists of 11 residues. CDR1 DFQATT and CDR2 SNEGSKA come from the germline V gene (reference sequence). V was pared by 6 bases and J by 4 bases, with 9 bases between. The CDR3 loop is CSAGGVYGYTF. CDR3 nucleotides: TGCAGTGCCGGGGGGGTCTATGGCTACACCTTC.

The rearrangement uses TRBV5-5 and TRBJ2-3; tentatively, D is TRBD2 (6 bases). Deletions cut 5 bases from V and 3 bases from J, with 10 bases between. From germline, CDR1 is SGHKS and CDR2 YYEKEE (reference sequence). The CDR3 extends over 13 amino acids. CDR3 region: CASRDYGTDTQYF. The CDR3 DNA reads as TGTGCCAGCAGGGACTACGGGACAGATACGCAGTATTTT.

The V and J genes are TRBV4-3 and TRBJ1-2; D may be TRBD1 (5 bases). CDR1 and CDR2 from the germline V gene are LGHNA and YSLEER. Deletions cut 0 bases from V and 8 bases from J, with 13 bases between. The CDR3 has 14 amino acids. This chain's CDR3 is CASSQERGSSGYTF. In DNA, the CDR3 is TGCGCCAGCAGCCAAGAAAGGGGCTCATCCGGCTACACCTTC.

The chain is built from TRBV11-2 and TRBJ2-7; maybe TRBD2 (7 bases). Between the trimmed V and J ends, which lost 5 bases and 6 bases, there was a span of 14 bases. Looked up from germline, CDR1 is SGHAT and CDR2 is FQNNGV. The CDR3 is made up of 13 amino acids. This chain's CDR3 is CASSPGAGAEQYF. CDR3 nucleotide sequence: TGTGCCAGCAGCCCCGGGGCGGGGGCCGAGCAGTACTTC.

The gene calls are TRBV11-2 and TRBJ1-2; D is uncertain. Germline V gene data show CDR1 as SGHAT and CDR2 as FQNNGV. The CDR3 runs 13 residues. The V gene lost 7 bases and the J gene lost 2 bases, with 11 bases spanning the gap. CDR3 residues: CASTPGYNYGYTF. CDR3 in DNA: TGTGCCAGCACCCCCGGGTACAACTATGGCTACACCTTC. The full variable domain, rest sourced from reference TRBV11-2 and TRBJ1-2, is EAGVAQSPRYKIIEKRQSVAFWCNPISGHATLYWYQQILGQGPKLLIQFQNNGVVDDSQLPKDRFSAERLKGVDSTLKIQPAKLEDSAVYLCASTPGYNYGYTFGSGTRLTVV.

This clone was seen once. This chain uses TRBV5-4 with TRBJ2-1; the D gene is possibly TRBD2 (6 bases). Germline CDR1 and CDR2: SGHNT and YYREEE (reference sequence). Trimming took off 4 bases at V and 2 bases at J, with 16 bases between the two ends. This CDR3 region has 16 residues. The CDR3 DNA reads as TGTGCCAGCAGCGAGACTAGTTTCGGTACCTACAATGAGCAGTTCTTC. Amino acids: CASSETSFGTYNEQFF.

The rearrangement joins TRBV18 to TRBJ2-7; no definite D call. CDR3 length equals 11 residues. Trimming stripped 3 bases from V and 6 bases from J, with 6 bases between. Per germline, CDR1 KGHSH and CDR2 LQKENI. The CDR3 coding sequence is TGTGCCAGCTCACCTTCGGGCGAGCAGTACTTC. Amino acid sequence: CASSPSGEQYF.

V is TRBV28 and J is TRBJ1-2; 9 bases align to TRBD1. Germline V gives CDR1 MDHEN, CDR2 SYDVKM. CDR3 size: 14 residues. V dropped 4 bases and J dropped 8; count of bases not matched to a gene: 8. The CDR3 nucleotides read TGTGCCAGCAGTTCAAGCCGACAGGGGGGAGGCTACACCTTC. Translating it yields CASSSSRQGGGYTF.

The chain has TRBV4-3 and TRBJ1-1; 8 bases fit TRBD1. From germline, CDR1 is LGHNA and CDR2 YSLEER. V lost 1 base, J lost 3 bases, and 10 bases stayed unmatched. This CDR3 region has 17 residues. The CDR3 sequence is CASSQVGAGGAYTEAFF. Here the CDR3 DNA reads TGCGCCAGCAGCCAAGTCGGGGCAGGGGGCGCGTACACTGAAGCTTTCTTT.

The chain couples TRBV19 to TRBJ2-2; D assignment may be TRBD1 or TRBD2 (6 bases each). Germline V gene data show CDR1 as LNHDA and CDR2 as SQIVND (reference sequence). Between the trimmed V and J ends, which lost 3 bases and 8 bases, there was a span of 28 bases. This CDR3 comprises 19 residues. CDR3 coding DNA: TGTGCCAGTAGTATTCGCGGGACACACCTAAAATCAATACGGGGGGAGCTGTTTTTT. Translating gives CASSIRGTHLKSIRGELFF.

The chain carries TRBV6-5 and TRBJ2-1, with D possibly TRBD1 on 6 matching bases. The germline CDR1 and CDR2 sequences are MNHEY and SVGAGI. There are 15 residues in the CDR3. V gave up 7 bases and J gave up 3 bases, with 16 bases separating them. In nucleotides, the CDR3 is TGTGCCAGCACCAGGGATGGGGGCCTCTACAATGAGCAGTTCTTC. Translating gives CASTRDGGLYNEQFF.

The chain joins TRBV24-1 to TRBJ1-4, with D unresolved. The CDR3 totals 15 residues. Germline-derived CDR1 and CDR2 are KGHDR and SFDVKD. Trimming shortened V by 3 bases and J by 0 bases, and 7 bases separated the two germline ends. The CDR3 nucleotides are TGTGCCACCAGTGATCTGTGGGCAACTAATGAAAAACTGTTTTTT. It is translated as CATSDLWATNEKLFF.

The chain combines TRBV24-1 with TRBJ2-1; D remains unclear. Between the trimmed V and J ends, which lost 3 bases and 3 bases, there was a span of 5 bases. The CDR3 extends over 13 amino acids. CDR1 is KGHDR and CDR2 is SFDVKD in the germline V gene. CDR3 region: CATSDTDYNEQFF. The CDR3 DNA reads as TGTGCCACCAGTGATACCGACTACAATGAGCAGTTCTTC.

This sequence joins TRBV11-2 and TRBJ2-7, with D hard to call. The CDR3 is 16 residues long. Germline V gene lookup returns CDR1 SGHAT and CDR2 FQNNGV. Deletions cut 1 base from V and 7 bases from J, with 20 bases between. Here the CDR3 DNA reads TGTGCCAGCAGCTTAGGGCTTAGGTCGGGCAGGATTGAGCAGTACTTC. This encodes CASSLGLRSGRIEQYF.

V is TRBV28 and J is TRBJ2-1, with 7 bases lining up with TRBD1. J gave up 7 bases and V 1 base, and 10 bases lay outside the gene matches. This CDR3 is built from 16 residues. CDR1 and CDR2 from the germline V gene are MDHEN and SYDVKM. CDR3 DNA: TGTGCCAGCAGTTTATCATCCGGGACAGTGGAGAATGAGCAGTTCTTC. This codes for CASSLSSGTVENEQFF.

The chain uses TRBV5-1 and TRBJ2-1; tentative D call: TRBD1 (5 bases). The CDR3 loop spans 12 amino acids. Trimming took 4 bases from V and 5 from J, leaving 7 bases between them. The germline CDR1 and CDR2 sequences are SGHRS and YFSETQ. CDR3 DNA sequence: TGCGCCAGCAGCCAGACAGACAATGAGCAGTTCTTC. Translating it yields CASSQTDNEQFF. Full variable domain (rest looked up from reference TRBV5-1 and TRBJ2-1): KAGVTQTPRYLIKTRGQQVTLSCSPISGHRSVSWYQQTPGQGLQFLFEYFSETQRNKGNFPGRFSGRQFSNSRSEMNVSTLELGDSALYLCASSQTDNEQFFGPGTRLTVL.

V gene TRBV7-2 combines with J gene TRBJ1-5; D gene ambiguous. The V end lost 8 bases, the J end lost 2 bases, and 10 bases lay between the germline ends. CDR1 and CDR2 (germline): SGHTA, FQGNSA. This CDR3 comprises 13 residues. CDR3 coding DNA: TGTGCCAGCTCCCAGCGGGGCAATCAGCCCCAGCATTTT. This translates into CASSQRGNQPQHF.

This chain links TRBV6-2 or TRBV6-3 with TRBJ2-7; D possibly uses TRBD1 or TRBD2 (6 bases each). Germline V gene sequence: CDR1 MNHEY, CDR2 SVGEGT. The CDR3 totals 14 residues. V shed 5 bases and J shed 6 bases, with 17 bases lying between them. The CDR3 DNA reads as TGTGCCAGCAGTAATCACTGGGGGGCCGGCGAGCAGTACTTC. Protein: CASSNHWGAGEQYF.

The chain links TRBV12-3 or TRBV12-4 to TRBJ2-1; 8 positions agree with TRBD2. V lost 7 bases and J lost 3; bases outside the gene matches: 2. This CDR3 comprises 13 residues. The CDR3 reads CASKRGLYNEQFF. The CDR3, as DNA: TGTGCCAGCAAGCGGGGGCTCTACAATGAGCAGTTCTTC.

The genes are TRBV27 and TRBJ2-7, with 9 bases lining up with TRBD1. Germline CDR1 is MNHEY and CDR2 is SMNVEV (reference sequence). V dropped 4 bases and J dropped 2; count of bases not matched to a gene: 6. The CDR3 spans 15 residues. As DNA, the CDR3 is TGTGCCAGCAGTTCACAGGGGGCGAGGGCCTACGAGCAGTACTTC. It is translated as CASSSQGARAYEQYF.

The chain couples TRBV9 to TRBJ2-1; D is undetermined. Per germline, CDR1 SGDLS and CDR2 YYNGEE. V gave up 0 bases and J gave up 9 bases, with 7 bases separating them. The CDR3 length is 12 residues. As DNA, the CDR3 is TGTGCCAGCAGCGTAGTTGTCGGTGAGCAGTTCTTC. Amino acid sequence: CASSVVVGEQFF.

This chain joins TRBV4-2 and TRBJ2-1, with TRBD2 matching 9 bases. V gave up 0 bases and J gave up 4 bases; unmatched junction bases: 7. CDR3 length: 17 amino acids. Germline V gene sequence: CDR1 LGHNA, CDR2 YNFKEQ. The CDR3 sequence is CASSQDPETSGYNEQFF. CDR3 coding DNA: TGTGCCAGCAGCCAAGATCCTGAGACTAGCGGATACAATGAGCAGTTCTTC.

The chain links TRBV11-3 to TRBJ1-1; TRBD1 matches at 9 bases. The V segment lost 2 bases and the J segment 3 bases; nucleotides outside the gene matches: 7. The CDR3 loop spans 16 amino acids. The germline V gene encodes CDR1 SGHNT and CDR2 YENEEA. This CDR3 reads CASSLRGTGSYTEAFF. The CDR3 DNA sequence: TGTGCCAGCAGCTTACGGGGGACAGGGTCGTACACTGAAGCTTTCTTT.

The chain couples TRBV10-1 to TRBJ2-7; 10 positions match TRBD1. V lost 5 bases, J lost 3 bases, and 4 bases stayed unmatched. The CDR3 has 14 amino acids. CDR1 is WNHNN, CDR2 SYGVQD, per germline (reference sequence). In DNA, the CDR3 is TGCGCCAGCAGTCCGTGGGACAGGGGCTACGAGCAGTACTTC. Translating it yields CASSPWDRGYEQYF.

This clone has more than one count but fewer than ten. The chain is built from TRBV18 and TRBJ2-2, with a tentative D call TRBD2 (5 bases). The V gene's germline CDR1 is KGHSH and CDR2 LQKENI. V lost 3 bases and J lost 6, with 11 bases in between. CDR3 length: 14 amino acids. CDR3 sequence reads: CASSPPGLSGELFF. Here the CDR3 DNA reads TGTGCCAGCTCACCCCCCGGACTTTCCGGGGAGCTGTTTTTT.

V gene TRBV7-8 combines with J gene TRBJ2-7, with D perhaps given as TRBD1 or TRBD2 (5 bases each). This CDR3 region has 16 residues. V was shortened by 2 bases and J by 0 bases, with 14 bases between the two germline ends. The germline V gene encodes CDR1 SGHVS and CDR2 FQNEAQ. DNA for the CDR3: TGTGCCAGCAGCTTAAGGGACGCCCGGCTCTCCTACGAGCAGTACTTC. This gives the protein CASSLRDARLSYEQYF.

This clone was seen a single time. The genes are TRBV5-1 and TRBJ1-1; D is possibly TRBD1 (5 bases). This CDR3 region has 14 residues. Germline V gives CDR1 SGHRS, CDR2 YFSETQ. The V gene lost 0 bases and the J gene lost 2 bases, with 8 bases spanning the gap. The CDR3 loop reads CASSLGGPNTEAFF. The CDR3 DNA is TGCGCCAGCAGCTTGGGGGGACCCAACACTGAAGCTTTCTTT.

The CDR3 loop reads CASILDGNTEAFF. The CDR3 bases are TGTGCCAGCATTTTAGACGGGAACACTGAAGCTTTCTTT. The J gene is TRBJ1-1, the V gene TRBV2, with unresolved D. Deletions cut 7 bases from V and 1 base from J, with 10 bases between. The CDR3 is 13 amino acids. Germline CDR1 and CDR2: SNHLY and FYNNEI.